The 4 T cell receptor beta chains below come from one sample, sequenced in a study of T cells in Graves' hyperthyroidism and ophthalmopathy. Regions amplified from RNA transcripts were the TCR beta CDR3 regions. In the first-round RT-PCR of the TCR CDR3, the HTBI primer set was used. MiXCR was run by TCRdb on the multiplex PCR reads, yielding one entry per CDR3 protein. The sample carries roughly 500,000 distinct CDR3 sequences, 35% to 55% recorded once. The source material was peripheral blood or thyroid tissue (not recorded which). The receptors shown here come from an adult woman with Graves' disease, either hyperthyroidism or ophthalmopathy (not recorded which).

This clonotype was found many times. The chain combines TRBV10-3 with TRBJ2-2, with 8 nucleotides matching TRBD2. The germline gives CDR1 ENHRY, CDR2 SYGVKD. The V and J ends lost 11 bases and 6 bases, in that order; junction bases with no gene match: 17. CDR3 length: 16 amino acids. The CDR3 coding sequence is TGTGCCGCTCGGGTGGAAGCGGGAGAACGGGCCGGGGAGCTGTTTTTT. Translating it yields CAARVEAGERAGELFF.

The CDR3 protein is CASNPRGKAFF. CDR3 sequence (DNA): TGTGCCAGCAACCCTAGGGGCAAAGCTTTCTTT. The rearrangement uses TRBV6-1 and TRBJ1-1; the D gene is possibly TRBD1 (5 bases). The CDR3 extends over 11 amino acids. V was clipped by 7 bases and J by 9 bases, with 12 bases between them. Per germline, CDR1 MNHNS and CDR2 SASEGT.

This clonotype was found a few times. This chain links TRBV7-2 with TRBJ1-5; TRBD1 matches at 8 bases. This CDR3 spans 17 amino acids. With 4 bases clipped from V and 5 bases from J, the junction kept 13 bases outside the gene matches. Germline lookup yields CDR1 SGHTA and CDR2 FQGNSA. The chain's CDR3 is CASSSPTGAYGYQPQHF. CDR3 nucleotides: TGTGCCAGCAGCTCCCCGACAGGGGCTTACGGTTATCAGCCCCAGCATTTT.

This clonotype showed up just a few times. This chain links TRBV29-1 with TRBJ2-5; the D is unclear. The germline V gene encodes CDR1 SQVTM and CDR2 ANQGSEA. V shed 4 bases and J shed 5 bases, with 8 bases lying between them. This CDR3 comprises 11 residues. The CDR3 DNA reads as TGCAGCGTTGCGGGTTACGAGACCCAGTACTTC. Translating gives CSVAGYETQYF.